This TCR beta chain is from a study of T cell responses to AZD1222 COVID-19 vaccine. General observations from the study: No day 14 peak samples; only post-peak repertoires were characterized.

Per germline, CDR1 MNHEY and CDR2 SVGEGT. V lost 3 bases and J 4 bases, leaving 6 bases between the germline ends. The CDR3 is 12 amino acids. Measured with immunoSEQ multiplex PCR; TCRdb has only the in-frame clones, and not every one. The top ten clones hold roughly 4.6% of a sample with around 160,000 clones, around 94% of them seen once. Regarding this clone: Its antigen is not identified.

The receptor's source is an adult who received the AZD1222 COVID-19 vaccine. Source: peripheral blood, taken 28 days after the second AZD1222 dose. V gene TRBV6-2 or TRBV6-3 combines with J gene TRBJ1-1; D remains unclear. CDR3 DNA: TGTGCCAGCAGTTATACAACCACTGAAGCTTTCTTT. It translates to CASSYTTTEAFF.